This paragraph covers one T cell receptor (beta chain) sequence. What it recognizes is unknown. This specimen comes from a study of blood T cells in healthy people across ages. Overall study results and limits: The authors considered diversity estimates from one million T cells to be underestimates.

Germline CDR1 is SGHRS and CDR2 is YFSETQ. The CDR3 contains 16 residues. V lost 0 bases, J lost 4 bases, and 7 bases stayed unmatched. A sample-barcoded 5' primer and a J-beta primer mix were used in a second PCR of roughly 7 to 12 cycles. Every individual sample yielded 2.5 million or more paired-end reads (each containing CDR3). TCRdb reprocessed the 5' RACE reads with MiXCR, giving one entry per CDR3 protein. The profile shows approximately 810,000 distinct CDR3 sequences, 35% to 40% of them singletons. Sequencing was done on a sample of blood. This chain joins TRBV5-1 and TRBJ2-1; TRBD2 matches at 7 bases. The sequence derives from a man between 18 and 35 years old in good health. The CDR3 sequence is CASSLGGGGAYNEQFF. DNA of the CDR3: TGCGCCAGCAGCTTGGGAGGCGGGGGAGCATACAATGAGCAGTTCTTC.